This passage covers 25 T cell receptor beta chains from one sample sequenced in a study of blood T cell repertoires in COVID-19. Measured with immunoSEQ multiplex PCR; TCRdb has only the in-frame clones, and not every one. The table includes tens of thousands of clones, 80% to 85% detected once. The sequenced sample was peripheral blood. These receptors all stem from a man at least 80 years old with active or convalescent COVID-19.

The chain combines TRBV5-6 with TRBJ1-6; 12 positions match TRBD1. The CDR3 covers 17 residues. V lost 4 bases and J lost 2; bases outside the gene matches: 4. Germline CDR1 SGHDT, CDR2 YYEEEE. The CDR3 loop reads CASSERDRGPYNSPLHF. The CDR3 DNA reads as TGTGCCAGCAGCGAACGGGACAGGGGGCCCTATAATTCACCCCTCCACTTT.

V gene TRBV6-2 or TRBV6-3 combines with J gene TRBJ2-1, with D unresolved. Trimming removed 1 base from V and 6 bases from J, with 7 bases in between. This CDR3 has 13 amino acids. Germline V gene sequence: CDR1 MNHEY, CDR2 SVGEGT. The CDR3 spells CASSYWARNEQFF. DNA for the CDR3: TGTGCCAGCAGTTACTGGGCCCGCAATGAGCAGTTCTTC.

The chain links TRBV2 to TRBJ2-2, with D maybe TRBD1 (6 bases). Germline V gene data show CDR1 as SNHLY and CDR2 as FYNNEI. The CDR3 contains 15 residues. V shed 6 bases and J shed 5 bases, with 16 bases lying between them. The CDR3: CASRLQGTRTGELFF. The CDR3 nucleotides are TGTGCCAGCAGGCTACAGGGAACGAGGACCGGGGAGCTGTTTTTT. Filled out from reference TRBV2 and TRBJ2-2, the complete variable domain reads EPEVTQTPSHQVTQMGQEVILRCVPISNHLYFYWYRQILGQKVEFLVSFYNNEISEKSEIFDDQFSVERPDGSNFTLKIRSTKLEDSAMYFCASRLQGTRTGELFFGEGSRLTVL.

J is TRBJ2-3 and V is TRBV7-6; D might be TRBD2 (5 bases). Trimming pared 5 bases from V and 4 bases from J, leaving 10 bases between. Germline values: CDR1 SGHVS, CDR2 FNYEAQ. The CDR3 runs to 13 residues. In DNA form, the CDR3 reads TGTGCCAGCAGCACCGGGATGGCAGATACGCAGTATTTT. This codes for CASSTGMADTQYF.

V is TRBV18 and J is TRBJ2-7; TRBD1 agrees at 9 bases. This CDR3 region has 15 residues. The V segment lost 3 bases and the J segment 6 bases; nucleotides outside the gene matches: 9. Germline V gene sequence: CDR1 KGHSH, CDR2 LQKENI. The CDR3 region is CASSPGNRGRVEQYF. The DNA of the CDR3 is TGTGCCAGCTCACCGGGAAACAGGGGGCGAGTCGAGCAGTACTTC.

This clone showed up just once. The chain is built from TRBV19 and TRBJ2-3; D uncertain. Trimming shortened V by 4 bases and J by 0 bases, and 8 bases separated the two germline ends. Per the germline V gene, CDR1 is LNHDA and CDR2 is SQIVND (reference sequence). The CDR3 is made up of 14 amino acids. The CDR3 DNA sequence: TGTGCCAGTAGTACCCGTGGCAGCACAGATACGCAGTATTTT. Amino acids: CASSTRGSTDTQYF.

This clone was detected a few times. The V call is TRBV18, the J call TRBJ2-5, with D possibly TRBD2 on 6 matching bases. CDR1 and CDR2 from the germline V gene are KGHSH and LQKENI. This CDR3 spans 13 amino acids. Trimming removed 4 bases from V and 1 base from J, with 7 bases in between. The CDR3 loop reads CASSRDFQETQYF. As DNA, the CDR3 is TGTGCCAGCTCACGGGACTTCCAAGAGACCCAGTACTTC.

This clone was found once. This sequence joins TRBV29-1 and TRBJ2-1; 9 bases are shared with TRBD1. The V gene's germline CDR1 is SQVTM and CDR2 ANQGSEA. The CDR3 extends over 12 amino acids. Trimming removed 6 bases from V and 9 bases from J; junction bases left unmatched: 6. The CDR3 coding sequence is TGCAGCGTGGGACAGGGATCAGGTGAGCAGTTCTTC. It specifies CSVGQGSGEQFF.

V usage is TRBV4-3 and J usage is TRBJ2-7; 7 nucleotides match TRBD2. This CDR3 region has 15 residues. Germline loops: CDR1 LGHNA, CDR2 YSLEER. V trimming: 0 bases; J trimming: 3 bases; junction bases outside the gene matches: 5. The CDR3 spells CASSQEPGTNYEQYF. CDR3 sequence (DNA): TGCGCCAGCAGCCAAGAACCCGGGACTAACTACGAGCAGTACTTC.

J is TRBJ2-7 and V is TRBV7-2, with 10 bases fitting TRBD2. The CDR3 consists of 16 residues. The junction had 11 bases not matched to a gene; V was cut back by 5 bases and J by 4 bases. Germline CDR1 reads SGHTA; CDR2 reads FQGNSA. For the CDR3, the DNA is TGTGCCAGCAGCGGAAGTAGGACTAGCGGAGGGTACGAGCAGTACTTC. It encodes CASSGSRTSGGYEQYF.

The J gene is TRBJ2-7, the V gene TRBV30; D gene ambiguous. The germline gives CDR1 GTSNPN, CDR2 SVGIG (reference sequence). V was trimmed by 2 bases and J by 6 bases, leaving 14 bases between them. CDR3 length: 13 amino acids. The CDR3 DNA is TGTGCCTGGAGTCCCCGGGTCAACTCCGAGCAGTACTTC. This translates into CAWSPRVNSEQYF.

This chain joins TRBV11-3 and TRBJ2-7; D might be TRBD1 (5 bases). CDR3 length: 13 amino acids. Germline CDR1 and CDR2: SGHNT and YENEEA. Trimming took off 0 bases at V and 3 bases at J, with 6 bases between the two ends. The DNA of the CDR3 is TGTGCCAGCAGCTTAGACAGGGACTACGAGCAGTACTTC. Residues: CASSLDRDYEQYF.

The V gene is TRBV18, the J gene TRBJ1-1; tentative D call: TRBD1 (5 bases). Germline CDR1 KGHSH, CDR2 LQKENI. Deletions cut 3 bases from V and 1 base from J, with 9 bases between. This CDR3 is 14 amino acids long. CDR3 amino acids: CASSPRVGNTEAFF. CDR3 DNA: TGTGCCAGCTCACCCAGGGTTGGGAACACTGAAGCTTTCTTT.

The V and J genes are TRBV7-6 and TRBJ1-3; D possibly corresponds to TRBD1 (5 bases). The V end lost 5 bases, the J end lost 7 bases, and 9 bases lay between the germline ends. The CDR3 runs 12 residues. Germline values: CDR1 SGHVS, CDR2 FNYEAQ. Here the CDR3 reads CASSRDLNTIYF. The CDR3 DNA sequence: TGTGCCAGCAGCCGGGACTTGAACACCATATATTTT.

This clone was seen a handful of times. This chain links TRBV5-6 with TRBJ2-7, with 8 bases that match TRBD1. Germline-derived CDR1 and CDR2 are SGHDT and YYEEEE. The V segment lost 2 bases and the J segment 1 base; nucleotides outside the gene matches: 2. The CDR3 totals 14 residues. The CDR3 sequence is CASSFGQGSYEQYF. The CDR3 DNA is TGTGCCAGCAGCTTCGGACAGGGATCCTACGAGCAGTACTTC. Full variable domain (outside the CDR3, taken from reference TRBV5-6 and TRBJ2-7): DAGVTQSPTHLIKTRGQQVTLRCSPKSGHDTVSWYQQALGQGPQFIFQYYEEEERQRGNFPDRFSGHQFPNYSSELNVNALLLGDSALYLCASSFGQGSYEQYFGPGTRLTVT.

The chain recombines TRBV7-6 with TRBJ1-1; the D gene is possibly TRBD1 (5 bases). Germline-derived CDR1 and CDR2 are SGHVS and FNYEAQ. CDR3 length: 15 residues. Trimming shortened V by 0 bases and J by 1 base, and 9 bases separated the two germline ends. For the CDR3, the DNA is TGTGCCAGCAGCTTAGCCTCGGGGGGGAACACTGAAGCTTTCTTT. It translates to CASSLASGGNTEAFF.

This clone has a handful of counts. The CDR3 DNA reads TGTGCCAGCATCCGAACAGGGGACACTGAAGCTTTCTTT. Its translation is CASIRTGDTEAFF. The V call is TRBV27, the J call TRBJ1-1; 7 bases align to TRBD1. The J segment lost 3 bases and the V segment lost 7 bases, leaving 5 bases of the junction unmatched. The CDR3 runs 13 residues. Germline-derived CDR1 and CDR2 are MNHEY and SMNVEV (reference sequence).

The chain employs TRBV7-2 and TRBJ2-5; possible D gene TRBD2, 6 bases. V was trimmed by 1 base and J by 4 bases, leaving 19 bases between them. CDR1 and CDR2 (germline): SGHTA, FQGNSA. There are 17 residues in the CDR3. CDR3 sequence: CASSLGSGRLVSETQYF. The CDR3 region has the DNA TGTGCCAGCAGCTTAGGTTCAGGTAGACTAGTGTCAGAGACCCAGTACTTC.

The rearrangement links TRBV7-8 to TRBJ2-5; no clear D gene. The CDR3 is 14 residues long. Germline CDR1 SGHVS, CDR2 FQNEAQ. V dropped 2 bases and J dropped 0 bases, with 7 bases sitting between them. As DNA, the CDR3 is TGTGCCAGCAGCTTACACCAGAACCAAGAGACCCAGTACTTC. Residues: CASSLHQNQETQYF.

Regarding this clone: The identical CDR3 is also encoded by other nucleotide sequences in the sample. This chain links TRBV3-1 (or the pseudogene TRBV3-2) with TRBJ2-1; the match to TRBD2 covers 12 bases. Germline CDR1 is LGHDT and CDR2 is YNNKEL (reference sequence). The J segment lost 6 bases and the V segment lost 1 base, leaving 1 base of the junction unmatched. This CDR3 has 15 residues. This CDR3 is CASSQGLAGVNEQFF. In nucleotides, the CDR3 is TGTGCCAGCAGCCAAGGACTAGCGGGAGTCAATGAGCAGTTCTTC.

This clone was found once. The rearrangement uses TRBV6-2 or TRBV6-3 and TRBJ2-5; D not certain. V dropped 2 bases and J dropped 5 bases, with 9 bases sitting between them. This CDR3 spans 13 amino acids. Per the germline V gene, CDR1 is MNHEY and CDR2 is SVGEGT. The chain's CDR3 is CASSYLVSETQYF. CDR3 in DNA: TGTGCCAGCAGTTACCTAGTTAGCGAGACCCAGTACTTC.

The chain couples TRBV9 to TRBJ2-7; perhaps TRBD1 as D (6 bases). The CDR3 loop spans 14 amino acids. V was clipped by 4 bases and J by 2 bases, with 13 bases between them. Germline V gene sequence: CDR1 SGDLS, CDR2 YYNGEE. In nucleotides, the CDR3 is TGTGCCAGCAGCAAACAGGGTGCGACCTACGAGCAGTACTTC. The encoded protein is CASSKQGATYEQYF.

The chain combines TRBV4-1 with TRBJ2-7; TRBD1 is a possible D gene (6 bases). V was clipped by 2 bases and J by 3 bases, with 8 bases between them. This CDR3 is 13 amino acids long. Germline values: CDR1 MGHRA, CDR2 YSYEKL. This CDR3 reads CASSQLTGYEQYF. The CDR3 DNA sequence: TGCGCCAGCAGCCAACTGACAGGCTACGAGCAGTACTTC.

This clone was recorded once. V is TRBV5-4 and J is TRBJ2-1; 9 positions agree with TRBD1. Trimming removed 3 bases from V and 6 bases from J; junction bases left unmatched: 7. The V gene's germline CDR1 is SGHNT and CDR2 YYREEE (reference sequence). The CDR3 extends over 15 amino acids. DNA of the CDR3: TGTGCCAGCAGCTCTCGGGACAGGGTTGCCAATGAGCAGTTCTTC. This sequence encodes CASSSRDRVANEQFF.

About this clone itself: One junction end disagrees with the germline gene, perhaps due to a read error. The chain links TRBV5-1 to TRBJ1-1, with D possibly TRBD1 on 5 matching bases. The CDR3 totals 13 residues. In germline, CDR1 is SGHRS, CDR2 YFSETQ. The CDR3 here is CASSSGANSEAFF. The CDR3 DNA reads TGCGCCAGCAGCAGCGGGGCGAACTCTGAAGCTTTCTTT.